These 21 T cell receptor beta chains were all obtained from the same sample, sequenced in a study of Ad26.COV2.S vaccination and SARS-CoV-2 variants. The table came from immunoSEQ multiplex PCR; TCRdb's copy has only in-frame clones and leaves some out. The sample lists about 240,000 clones, roughly 90% occurring once. Specified treatment: 15 to 20 received Ad26.COV2.S at low or high dose, single or two shots; several received placebo; per-sample allocation not given. The investigators took samples on day 63 after the first vaccine or placebo injection. Sequencing was performed on peripheral blood, taken in a trial of Ad26.COV2.S vaccine versus placebo. These receptor sequences come from a person between 18 and 59 years old who received the Ad26.COV2.S COVID-19 vaccine or a placebo.

This sequence joins TRBV10-3 and TRBJ1-1; D is ambiguous. The V gene's germline CDR1 is ENHRY and CDR2 SYGVKD. V was cut by 3 bases and J by 3 bases, with 2 bases left in between. The CDR3 covers 11 residues. CDR3 coding DNA: TGTGCCATCAGTGATGACACTGAAGCTTTCTTT. This codes for CAISDDTEAFF.

This chain links TRBV19 with TRBJ2-4, with D unresolved. The length of the CDR3 is 12 residues. The V gene's germline CDR1 is LNHDA and CDR2 SQIVND (reference sequence). Trimming stripped 3 bases from V and 11 bases from J, with 11 bases between. The CDR3 protein is CASSIPLGFQYF. CDR3 DNA: TGTGCCAGTAGTATCCCTCTGGGTTTTCAGTACTTC.

This clone was observed a few times. The V call is TRBV4-1, the J call TRBJ2-2, with a weak D call TRBD1 (5 bases). V shed 0 bases and J shed 5 bases, with 16 bases lying between them. The CDR3 has 17 amino acids. Germline CDR1 reads MGHRA; CDR2 reads YSYEKL. The CDR3 region is CASSQEVRSGRTGELFF. In nucleotides, the CDR3 is TGCGCCAGCAGCCAAGAAGTTAGGTCAGGGCGGACCGGGGAGCTGTTTTTT.

The CDR3 loop reads CASTQGTVNEQFF. The CDR3 DNA sequence: TGTGCCAGTACCCAAGGGACAGTCAATGAGCAGTTCTTC. The chain is built from TRBV19 and TRBJ2-1; 7 bases map to TRBD1. Germline V CDR1 and CDR2: LNHDA, SQIVND (reference sequence). The CDR3 runs to 13 residues. V lost 7 bases and J lost 6; bases outside the gene matches: 6. Full variable domain (rest looked up from reference TRBV19 and TRBJ2-1): DGGITQSPKYLFRKEGQNVTLSCEQNLNHDAMYWYRQDPGQGLRLIYYSQIVNDFQKGDIAEGYSVSREKKESFPLTVTSAQKNPTAFYLCASTQGTVNEQFFGPGTRLTVL.

The chain links TRBV19 to TRBJ2-2; no firm D call. There are 14 residues in the CDR3. Germline V gene sequence: CDR1 LNHDA, CDR2 SQIVND (reference sequence). V gave up 5 bases and J gave up 4 bases, with 11 bases separating them. CDR3: CASSAETRTGELFF. The CDR3 nucleotides are TGTGCCAGTAGTGCCGAGACGCGCACCGGGGAGCTGTTTTTT.

The chain recombines TRBV6-6 with TRBJ2-6; unclear D gene. The CDR3 is 15 residues long. Trimming cost V 5 bases and J 7 bases, with 15 bases left between them. The V gene's germline CDR1 is MNHNY and CDR2 SVGAGI (reference sequence). CDR3 nucleotides: TGTGCCAGCAGTGCTATATTTGGTGGAGCCAACGTCCTGACTTTC. Protein sequence: CASSAIFGGANVLTF.

The V call is TRBV25-1, the J call TRBJ2-2; 11 bases agree with TRBD2. CDR3 length: 18 amino acids. V shed 4 bases and J 0 bases; nucleotides not matched to a gene: 7. Germline V gene lookup returns CDR1 MGHDK and CDR2 SYGVNS. CDR3: CASSGWLAGGSNTGELFF. CDR3 in DNA: TGTGCCAGCAGTGGTTGGCTAGCGGGAGGTTCGAACACCGGGGAGCTGTTTTTT.

This chain uses TRBV19 with TRBJ1-5; D is undetermined. The CDR3 runs to 14 residues. V gave up 3 bases and J gave up 4 bases, with 10 bases separating them. Per the germline V gene, CDR1 is LNHDA and CDR2 is SQIVND (reference sequence). CDR3 in amino acids: CASSIGQVNQPQHF. CDR3 DNA sequence: TGTGCCAGTAGTATCGGGCAGGTAAATCAGCCCCAGCATTTT.

The CDR3 bases are TGTGCCTGGAGTGAAATGTACAGGAAAACTAACTATGGCTACACCTTC. Translated, it gives CAWSEMYRKTNYGYTF. The rearrangement links TRBV30 to TRBJ1-2; D possibly corresponds to TRBD1 (5 bases). Trimming took off 1 base at V and 0 bases at J, with 15 bases between the two ends. Germline CDR1 is GTSNPN and CDR2 is SVGIG (reference sequence). The CDR3 loop spans 16 amino acids.

This chain joins TRBV19 and TRBJ2-2; 7 nucleotides agree with TRBD1. CDR1 is LNHDA, CDR2 SQIVND, per germline (reference sequence). This CDR3 region has 16 residues. V lost 1 base, J lost 3 bases, and 5 bases stayed unmatched. CDR3 in DNA: TGTGCCAGTAGTATAGGGGGACAGATCTACACCGGGGAGCTGTTTTTT. This sequence encodes CASSIGGQIYTGELFF.

This clone has just one count. The rearrangement joins TRBV4-2 to TRBJ2-1, with 7 nucleotides matching TRBD2. The length of the CDR3 is 15 residues. Germline trimming cut 0 bases from V and 10 bases from J; bases unmatched to any gene: 9. Germline CDR1 is LGHNA and CDR2 is YNFKEQ. DNA of the CDR3: TGTGCCAGCAGCCAAGATGGCGGGGGATTTAAGGAGCAGTTCTTC. Translation: CASSQDGGGFKEQFF.

V gene TRBV3-1 (or the pseudogene TRBV3-2) combines with J gene TRBJ1-2; D not certain. This CDR3 comprises 12 residues. V was trimmed by 7 bases and J by 7 bases, leaving 13 bases between them. CDR1 and CDR2 from the germline V gene are LGHDT and YNNKEL (reference sequence). This chain's CDR3 is CASTTEGRGYTF. The CDR3 nucleotides are TGTGCCAGCACCACAGAGGGTCGTGGCTACACCTTC.

The genes are TRBV30 and TRBJ1-3; tentative D call: TRBD1 (5 bases). The CDR3 is 16 amino acids. Per the germline V gene, CDR1 is GTSNPN and CDR2 is SVGIG (reference sequence). V lost 0 bases and J 0 bases, leaving 12 bases between the germline ends. The CDR3 nucleotides are TGTGCCTGGAGTGTGGGGCGGACGTCCTCTGGAAACACCATATATTTT. It yields the protein CAWSVGRTSSGNTIYF.

The chain employs TRBV11-2 and TRBJ1-5, with a possible D match to TRBD1 (5 bases). The CDR3 consists of 14 residues. The germline V gene has CDR1 SGHAT and CDR2 FQNNGV. V lost 5 bases and J lost 2, with 10 bases in between. The CDR3 nucleotides read TGTGCCAGCAGCCGACAGCCGGGCAATCAGCCCCAGCATTTT. It is translated as CASSRQPGNQPQHF. The full variable domain, completed using reference TRBV11-2 and TRBJ1-5, is EAGVAQSPRYKIIEKRQSVAFWCNPISGHATLYWYQQILGQGPKLLIQFQNNGVVDDSQLPKDRFSAERLKGVDSTLKIQPAKLEDSAVYLCASSRQPGNQPQHFGDGTRLSIL.

J is TRBJ1-2 and V is TRBV20-1, with D uncertain. V shed 3 bases and J shed 1 base, with 12 bases lying between them. There are 14 residues in the CDR3. Germline CDR1 is DFQATT and CDR2 is SNEGSKA (reference sequence). The CDR3 region has the DNA TGCAGTGCTAGTTCCGGTCTCGGTAACTATGGCTACACCTTC. Its protein product is CSASSGLGNYGYTF.

The J gene is TRBJ2-3, the V gene TRBV28, with 12 bases that match TRBD2. J gave up 11 bases and V 6 bases, and 3 bases lay outside the gene matches. Per germline, CDR1 MDHEN and CDR2 SYDVKM. The CDR3 is 12 residues long. For the CDR3, the DNA is TGTGCCAGCAGCCTACTAGCGGGAGGGCAGTATTTT. Translated, it gives CASSLLAGGQYF. The full variable domain, rest sourced from reference TRBV28 and TRBJ2-3, is DVKVTQSSRYLVKRTGEKVFLECVQDMDHENMFWYRQDPGLGLRLIYFSYDVKMKEKGDIPEGYSVSREKKERFSLILESASTNQTSMYLCASSLLAGGQYFGPGTRLTVL.

The rearrangement uses TRBV19 and TRBJ1-5, with a possible D match to TRBD1 (6 bases). The germline V gene encodes CDR1 LNHDA and CDR2 SQIVND (reference sequence). V was shortened by 5 bases and J by 10 bases, with 21 bases between the two germline ends. CDR3 length equals 15 residues. DNA for the CDR3: TGTGCCAGTAGTTCGCGTGGGGAGGGGGGTCGTCCCCAGCATTTT. It translates to CASSSRGEGGRPQHF. Based on the CDR3 plus reference TRBV19 and TRBJ1-5, the full variable domain is DGGITQSPKYLFRKEGQNVTLSCEQNLNHDAMYWYRQDPGQGLRLIYYSQIVNDFQKGDIAEGYSVSREKKESFPLTVTSAQKNPTAFYLCASSSRGEGGRPQHFGDGTRLSIL.

This clone came up a few times. Mismatch with germline at one junction end may stem from a read error. V is TRBV7-9 and J is TRBJ2-7; possibly TRBD1 or TRBD2 for D (5 bases each). The CDR3 extends over 13 amino acids. CDR1 and CDR2 from the germline V gene are SEHNR and FQNEAQ (reference sequence). The CDR3 spells CASSLYPPGTMNF. CDR3 DNA: TGTGCCAGCAGCTTGTACCCCCCCGGGACCATGAACTTC. Variable domain in full (rest from reference TRBV7-9 and TRBJ2-7): DTGVSQNPRHKITKRGQNVTFRCDPISEHNRLYWYRQTLGQGPEFLTYFQNEAQLEKSRLLSDRFSAERPKGSFSTLEIQRTEQGDSAMYLCASSLYPPGTMNFGPGTRLTVT.

The chain is built from TRBV28 and TRBJ2-1; 8 nucleotides agree with TRBD1. The germline V gene encodes CDR1 MDHEN and CDR2 SYDVKM. The CDR3 extends over 13 amino acids. V was pared by 5 bases and J by 8 bases, with 5 bases of the junction left unmatched. CDR3 sequence: CASSDRGRHEQFF. CDR3 nucleotides: TGTGCCAGCAGTGACAGGGGCCGGCATGAGCAGTTCTTC.

The chain links TRBV5-5 to TRBJ2-1, with a tentative D call TRBD1 (6 bases). The germline V gene has CDR1 SGHKS and CDR2 YYEKEE (reference sequence). The length of the CDR3 is 18 residues. Trimming removed 0 bases at V and 4 bases at J, with 20 bases between. CDR3 nucleotides: TGTGCCAGCAGCTTGGAGGGGGTTAGACCCGCACTTTACAATGAGCAGTTCTTC. Protein product: CASSLEGVRPALYNEQFF.

The chain uses TRBV28 and TRBJ2-3; 12 nucleotides align to TRBD2. This CDR3 region has 16 residues. V gave up 5 bases and J gave up 4 bases; unmatched junction bases: 7. The germline CDR1 and CDR2 sequences are MDHEN and SYDVKM. CDR3 residues: CASSTRTSGTPDTQYF. CDR3 DNA sequence: TGTGCCAGCAGTACAAGGACTAGCGGGACCCCAGATACGCAGTATTTT.